The 10 T cell receptor beta chains below all came from one sample that was sequenced in a study of T cells in tuberculosis. Sequenced by immunoSEQ multiplex PCR; TCRdb stores in-frame clones only, minus some. The table lists about 44,000 clones, 90% to 95% of them singletons. Sequenced material: PBMCs. The receptors come from a donor aged 10 to 29 with latent tuberculosis or without tuberculosis infection.

This sequence joins TRBV27 and TRBJ2-7; 7 nucleotides match TRBD1. The CDR3 runs to 15 residues. V shed 5 bases, J shed 1 base, and the junction held 8 bases outside the gene matches. Germline CDR1 is MNHEY and CDR2 is SMNVEV (reference sequence). The CDR3 DNA reads TGTGCCAGCAGTATTCGACAGGGATCATCCTACGAGCAGTACTTC. Encoded protein: CASSIRQGSSYEQYF.

The J gene is TRBJ1-1, the V gene TRBV15; TRBD1 is a possible D gene (5 bases). The V end was cut by 5 bases, the J end by 3 bases, with 13 bases between. CDR3 length equals 14 residues. CDR1 is LNHNV and CDR2 is YYDKDF in the germline V gene (reference sequence). Here the CDR3 reads CATSGRRAYTEAFF. CDR3 in DNA: TGTGCCACCAGCGGCCGCAGGGCCTACACTGAAGCTTTCTTT.

The sample holds a few counts of this clone. The chain has TRBV29-1 and TRBJ1-1, with 7 bases identical to TRBD1. The CDR3 runs 12 residues. Germline-derived CDR1 and CDR2 are SQVTM and ANQGSEA. J was trimmed by 5 bases and V by 7 bases; bases with no gene match: 7. The CDR3 DNA sequence: TGCAGCGGCACAGGGGTGGGGACTGAAGCTTTCTTT. Residues: CSGTGVGTEAFF.

The chain is built from TRBV5-1 and TRBJ2-5, with 9 bases identical to TRBD2. Per the germline V gene, CDR1 is SGHRS and CDR2 is YFSETQ. V was pared by 7 bases and J by 3 bases, with 13 bases of the junction left unmatched. This CDR3 has 16 amino acids. CDR3 DNA: TGCGCCAGCTTTAGCGGGGGATCGGCCGTTAAAGAGACCCAGTACTTC. Translating it yields CASFSGGSAVKETQYF.

The gene calls are TRBV7-2 and TRBJ2-5; weak D call: TRBD2 (6 bases). Germline lookup yields CDR1 SGHTA and CDR2 FQGNSA. Trimming took 2 bases from V and 3 from J, leaving 7 bases between them. There are 13 residues in the CDR3. The CDR3 nucleotides are TGTGCCAGCAGCTTAATAGCGGAAGAGACCCAGTACTTC. Its translation: CASSLIAEETQYF.

The rearrangement links TRBV18 to TRBJ2-7; a possible D gene is TRBD1 (6 bases). V was pared by 2 bases and J by 3 bases, with 11 bases between. This CDR3 is built from 14 residues. Per the germline V gene, CDR1 is KGHSH and CDR2 is LQKENI. CDR3 sequence (DNA): TGTGCCAGCTCACCATTACAGGGCAGCTACGAGCAGTACTTC. Protein product: CASSPLQGSYEQYF.

The chain uses TRBV6-5 and TRBJ1-5; maybe TRBD1 (5 bases). The CDR3 runs 16 residues. Between the trimmed V and J ends, which lost 0 bases and 9 bases, there was a span of 18 bases. The germline V gene has CDR1 MNHEY and CDR2 SVGAGI. The CDR3 is CASSYSGLSGKGPQHF. The CDR3 DNA sequence: TGTGCCAGCAGTTACTCGGGTCTTTCAGGGAAAGGGCCCCAGCATTTT.

The chain links TRBV2 to TRBJ1-4; possibly TRBD1 for D (5 bases). Trimming stripped 6 bases from V and 8 bases from J, with 13 bases between. The CDR3 has 13 amino acids. CDR1 SNHLY and CDR2 FYNNEI come from the germline V gene. Here the CDR3 DNA reads TGTGCCAGCAGGGGGGGGGACGGAGAAAAACTGTTTTTT. Amino acid sequence: CASRGGDGEKLFF.

The V gene is TRBV7-8, the J gene TRBJ1-5; weak D call: TRBD1 (6 bases). Germline values: CDR1 SGHVS, CDR2 FQNEAQ. V shed 5 bases and J shed 5 bases, with 19 bases lying between them. This CDR3 contains 16 residues. The CDR3: CASSPLGGRAHQPQHF. The DNA for the CDR3 is TGTGCCAGCAGCCCCTTGGGGGGGCGCGCCCATCAGCCCCAGCATTTT.

CDR3 region: CATSPFESATEAFF. Here the CDR3 DNA reads TGTGCCACCTCCCCCTTTGAGAGTGCCACTGAAGCTTTCTTT. The V call is TRBV10-3, the J call TRBJ1-1, with D uncertain. The CDR3 sequence is 14 residues long. The V and J ends lost 10 bases and 4 bases respectively, with 19 bases between them. Germline loops: CDR1 ENHRY, CDR2 SYGVKD.